The next 15 T cell receptor beta chains were all read from a single sample in a study of shared clonotypes between healthy human individuals. The assay was immunoSEQ multiplex PCR, and TCRdb's table has in-frame clones only and misses some. The table records about 990,000 clones, approximately 80% of them present only once. The source material was memory CD4+ T cells from PBMCs. This sample's subset: CD45RA-negative fraction. These receptors were obtained from a man aged 18 to 29 in good health. Some clones in this sample may be carry-over from other donors' samples.

The chain is built from TRBV4-1 and TRBJ1-2; D ambiguous. Per the germline V gene, CDR1 is MGHRA and CDR2 is YSYEKL. The CDR3 sequence is 13 residues long. V gave up 1 base and J gave up 0 bases, with 3 bases separating them. The CDR3 bases are TGCGCCAGCAGCCAAGTAACTAACTATGGCTACACCTTC. Protein: CASSQVTNYGYTF.

This clone was seen a single time. The CDR3 region is CSASRRSEQYF. CDR3 sequence (DNA): TGCAGTGCTAGCCGCCGGAGCGAGCAGTACTTC. This rearrangement joins TRBV20-1 to TRBJ2-7; D is undetermined. Trimming removed 3 bases from V and 6 bases from J, with 9 bases in between. The CDR3 sequence is 11 residues long. Germline lookup yields CDR1 DFQATT and CDR2 SNEGSKA (reference sequence).

Comments on this clone: A read error may be the cause here, since a much bigger clone is one base away. This chain connects TRBV6-1 to TRBJ1-1; D is ambiguous. Trimming shortened V by 6 bases and J by 4 bases, and 9 bases separated the two germline ends. Germline CDR1 reads MNHNS; CDR2 reads SASEGT. CDR3 length: 12 amino acids. The DNA for the CDR3 is TGTGCCAGCAGGGGGTATGGCACTGAAGCTTTCTTT. Protein sequence: CASRGYGTEAFF.

The CDR3 loop is CASRPSGQRRYNEQFF. In nucleotides, the CDR3 is TGTGCCAGCAGGCCCTCGGGCCAGCGGCGGTACAATGAGCAGTTCTTC. This chain links TRBV2 with TRBJ2-1; TRBD2 is a possible D gene (5 bases). CDR3 length: 16 residues. The germline gives CDR1 SNHLY, CDR2 FYNNEI. V gave up 6 bases and J gave up 4 bases, with 19 bases separating them.

CDR3 sequence reads: CASSIGDRGEYEKLFF. Here the CDR3 DNA reads TGTGCCAGTAGTATTGGGGACAGGGGCGAATACGAAAAACTGTTTTTT. The rearrangement links TRBV19 to TRBJ1-4, with TRBD1 matching 10 bases. This CDR3 comprises 16 residues. Losses at the gene ends were 3 bases for V and 8 bases for J; bases not matched to a gene: 9. Germline CDR1 LNHDA, CDR2 SQIVND (reference sequence).

This rearrangement joins TRBV7-2 to TRBJ2-3; D may be TRBD1 or TRBD2 (5 bases each). The CDR3 totals 14 residues. The V end lost 2 bases, the J end lost 1 base, and 7 bases lay between the germline ends. CDR1 SGHTA and CDR2 FQGNSA come from the germline V gene. CDR3 amino acids: CASSLMGGTDTQYF. The DNA for the CDR3 is TGTGCCAGCAGCTTAATGGGGGGCACAGATACGCAGTATTTT.

This chain joins TRBV7-6 and TRBJ2-5; tentatively, D is TRBD1 (5 bases). CDR1 is SGHVS, CDR2 FNYEAQ, per germline. V was shortened by 1 base and J by 7 bases, with 13 bases between the two germline ends. This CDR3 comprises 14 residues. Here the CDR3 reads CASSLGGLGGTQYF. The CDR3 region has the DNA TGTGCCAGCAGCTTAGGGGGCTTAGGTGGGACCCAGTACTTC.

This clone was counted between two and nine times. The V call is TRBV5-4, the J call TRBJ1-4, with D possibly being TRBD1 (6 bases). This CDR3 comprises 14 residues. Deletions cut 1 base from V and 6 bases from J, with 10 bases between. CDR1 is SGHNT, CDR2 YYREEE, per germline (reference sequence). The CDR3 protein is CASSLTRGDEKLFF. CDR3 coding DNA: TGTGCCAGCAGCTTGACGAGGGGGGATGAAAAACTGTTTTTT.

This sequence joins TRBV29-1 and TRBJ2-7; TRBD1 is a possible D gene (8 bases). The germline V and J ends were trimmed by 7 bases and 2 bases, with 12 bases remaining between them. The germline V gene has CDR1 SQVTM and CDR2 ANQGSEA. The CDR3 spans 12 residues. The CDR3 loop is CSGGGQAYEQYF. The CDR3, as DNA: TGCAGCGGGGGGGGACAGGCCTACGAGCAGTACTTC.

The V gene is TRBV2, the J gene TRBJ2-1; 7 bases are shared with TRBD2. This CDR3 is 16 amino acids long. Per germline, CDR1 SNHLY and CDR2 FYNNEI. Germline trimming cut 6 bases from V and 0 bases from J; bases unmatched to any gene: 8. CDR3 region: CASRDPGLPSYNEQFF. Written as DNA, the CDR3 is TGTGCCAGCAGGGACCCGGGACTACCCTCCTACAATGAGCAGTTCTTC.

The V gene is TRBV5-6, the J gene TRBJ1-3; D might be TRBD1 (5 bases). V was pared by 5 bases and J by 4 bases, with 16 bases between. Germline CDR1 SGHDT, CDR2 YYEEEE. The CDR3 sequence is 15 residues long. CDR3 DNA sequence: TGTGCCAGCAGTCTCTGGGGACCACGGGGAAACACCATATATTTT. Translated, it gives CASSLWGPRGNTIYF.

V is TRBV5-1 and J is TRBJ2-5; 13 bases are shared with TRBD2. CDR1 and CDR2 (germline): SGHRS, YFSETQ. Trimming removed 4 bases from V and 5 bases from J; junction bases left unmatched: 5. CDR3 size: 15 residues. CDR3 sequence (DNA): TGCGCCAGCAGCCCCGGACTAGCGGGAGTGGAGACCCAGTACTTC. Translation: CASSPGLAGVETQYF.

V usage is TRBV7-6 and J usage is TRBJ2-7; D call uncertain. The CDR3 has 13 amino acids. V dropped 0 bases and J dropped 2 bases, with 5 bases sitting between them. CDR1 and CDR2 (germline): SGHVS, FNYEAQ. DNA of the CDR3: TGTGCCAGCAGCTTAGCCGGGCCCTACGAGCAGTACTTC. Translating it yields CASSLAGPYEQYF.

This clone was picked up one time. The rearrangement links TRBV19 to TRBJ2-4; the D gene is possibly TRBD1 (6 bases). V was shortened by 3 bases and J by 0 bases, with 27 bases between the two germline ends. This CDR3 region has 21 residues. The germline gives CDR1 LNHDA, CDR2 SQIVND (reference sequence). DNA of the CDR3: TGTGCCAGTAGTATCTATGGTATGGGACAAGGCCGAGATGAAGCCAAAAACATTCAGTACTTC. It codes for CASSIYGMGQGRDEAKNIQYF.

The V call is TRBV5-4, the J call TRBJ2-2; tentatively, D is TRBD1 or TRBD2 (5 bases each). The germline V gene has CDR1 SGHNT and CDR2 YYREEE (reference sequence). The length of the CDR3 is 19 residues. The V end was cut by 2 bases, the J end by 0 bases, with 20 bases between. The CDR3 spells CASSLRLWTGTANTGELFF. CDR3 nucleotides: TGTGCCAGCAGCTTACGCCTATGGACCGGGACGGCGAACACCGGGGAGCTGTTTTTT.